The entry below gives a single T cell receptor (beta chain) sequence along with its context. These data are taken from a study of control samples from healthy donors and cancer patients. Clones were sequenced by immunoSEQ multiplex PCR, and TCRdb holds only the in-frame ones, with some missing. The sample shows roughly 88,000 clones, around 92% of them seen only once. The CDR3 length is 14 residues. Germline values: CDR1 GTSNPN, CDR2 SVGIG (reference sequence). V was pared by 2 bases and J by 5 bases, with 15 bases between. Sequenced input: blood. The rearrangement joins TRBV30 to TRBJ1-1, with D uncertain. This receptor was taken from a man aged 50-59 years in good health. The CDR3, as DNA: TGTGCCTGGAGTCAATACACCCGGAGGACTGAAGCTTTCTTT. This sequence encodes CAWSQYTRRTEAFF.